The sequence of this TCR beta chain was determined in a study of human CD4 T cells and Enterobacteriaceae. The memory gate held CD4+ cells that were not CD45RA+CCR7+CD95- naive cells, over 95% pure. CD8+, CD14+, CD16+, CD56+, CD19+ and CD25-bright cells were excluded before sorting. Using immunoSEQ multiplex PCR, the repertoire was profiled, and TCRdb retains in-frame clones only, with some absent. The data show some 26,000 clones, with around 80% seen just once and over 0.9% held by the top ten. There are 15 residues in the CDR3. Trimming took 2 bases from V and 6 from J, leaving 13 bases between them. CDR1 is ENHRY and CDR2 is SYGVKD in the germline V gene.

The rearrangement joins TRBV10-3 to TRBJ2-2, with a tentative D call TRBD1 (6 bases). The origin of this receptor is a human donor in good health. The sequenced sample consisted of memory CD4+ T cells from blood. CDR3 loop: CAISETGSLAGELFF. The CDR3 DNA follows: TGTGCCATCAGTGAGACAGGGTCGTTGGCCGGGGAGCTGTTTTTT.